These 19 T cell receptor beta chains originate from one sample sequenced in a study of shared clonotypes between healthy human individuals. The assay was immunoSEQ multiplex PCR, and TCRdb's table has in-frame clones only and misses some. The sample lists 2 million to 2.5 million clones; approximately 93% were seen once. The sample consisted of naive CD4+ T cells from PBMCs. The subset is: CD45RA+ positively selected. Receptors originate from a man aged 18 to 29 in good health. Some clones in this sample may be carry-over from other donors' samples.

The V gene is TRBV4-1, the J gene TRBJ2-3; 12 bases agree with TRBD1. Germline loops: CDR1 MGHRA, CDR2 YSYEKL. The CDR3 runs to 15 residues. Trimming removed 4 bases from V and 5 bases from J; junction bases left unmatched: 4. The CDR3 DNA is TGCGCCAGCAGCCGGGGACAGGGGGCAGGAGATACGCAGTATTTT. Protein: CASSRGQGAGDTQYF.

The genes are TRBV2 and TRBJ2-7, with 16 positions matching TRBD2. The germline V gene has CDR1 SNHLY and CDR2 FYNNEI. CDR3 size: 18 residues. The ends lost 7 bases at V and 0 bases at J; junction bases unmatched: 9. The CDR3 protein is CASTSGLAGGLFSYEQYF. The CDR3 nucleotides read TGTGCCAGCACGTCGGGACTAGCGGGAGGGCTATTCTCCTACGAGCAGTACTTC.

J is TRBJ2-1 and V is TRBV29-1, with D possibly matching TRBD2 (6 bases). V gave up 4 bases and J gave up 2 bases, with 15 bases separating them. The germline V gene encodes CDR1 SQVTM and CDR2 ANQGSEA. The CDR3 has 15 amino acids. CDR3 in amino acids: CSVVRSSGAYNEQFF. The CDR3 DNA reads TGCAGCGTTGTCAGAAGTAGCGGAGCCTACAATGAGCAGTTCTTC.

This clone was seen just once. The gene calls are TRBV2 and TRBJ1-5, with TRBD1 identical over 9 bases. This CDR3 has 13 residues. The ends lost 11 bases at V and 5 bases at J; junction bases unmatched: 7. CDR1 SNHLY and CDR2 FYNNEI come from the germline V gene. CDR3 DNA sequence: TGTGCCGGCGGGACAGGGAATTATCAGCCCCAGCATTTT. The encoded protein is CAGGTGNYQPQHF.

This clone was recorded once. The chain joins TRBV19 to TRBJ2-5, with 10 bases aligning to TRBD2. Losses at the gene ends were 6 bases for V and 4 bases for J; bases not matched to a gene: 8. Germline V lookup: CDR1 LNHDA, CDR2 SQIVND (reference sequence). The CDR3 sequence is 15 residues long. The CDR3 DNA sequence: TGTGCCAGTAGCCGGACTAGCGGACGGACAGAGACCCAGTACTTC. It codes for CASSRTSGRTETQYF.

A word on this clone: The sample contains more than one DNA sequence encoding this CDR3. The J gene is TRBJ2-4, the V gene TRBV30; D not certain. The CDR3 consists of 14 residues. Deletions cut 0 bases from V and 1 base from J, with 7 bases between. Germline V CDR1 and CDR2: GTSNPN, SVGIG (reference sequence). Written as DNA, the CDR3 is TGTGCCTGGAGTGTACGGCTGGCCAAAAACATTCAGTACTTC. Translation gives CAWSVRLAKNIQYF.

The chain recombines TRBV28 with TRBJ2-7, with 9 bases aligning to TRBD1. The V and J ends lost 3 bases and 4 bases, in that order; junction bases with no gene match: 10. CDR3 length: 16 amino acids. The germline CDR1 and CDR2 sequences are MDHEN and SYDVKM. The CDR3, as DNA: TGTGCCAGCAGTTTGTCACAGGGGGCTAAAGGGTACGAGCAGTACTTC. Amino acid sequence: CASSLSQGAKGYEQYF.

The chain combines TRBV4-2 with TRBJ2-7; a weak D match, TRBD2 (5 bases). Germline CDR1 LGHNA, CDR2 YNFKEQ. The V end was cut by 0 bases, the J end by 7 bases, with 16 bases between. CDR3 length: 15 residues. CDR3 coding DNA: TGTGCCAGCAGCCAAGATTGGAGGACCCTGAGGGAGCAGTACTTC. Residues: CASSQDWRTLREQYF.

The chain links TRBV10-3 to TRBJ2-2; 7 bases align to TRBD2. Germline CDR1 reads ENHRY; CDR2 reads SYGVKD. Trimming cost V 0 bases and J 5 bases; bases outside gene matches: 6. The CDR3 covers 16 residues. CDR3 coding DNA: TGTGCCATCAGTGAGTCTCAGGGAGGGAAGACCGGGGAGCTGTTTTTT. Its protein is CAISESQGGKTGELFF.

The chain combines TRBV7-9 with TRBJ2-5, with D perhaps matching TRBD2 (5 bases). Germline V gives CDR1 SEHNR, CDR2 FQNEAQ (reference sequence). The CDR3 length is 10 residues. V was cut by 10 bases and J by 4 bases, with 7 bases left in between. The CDR3 is CATAGETQYF. In nucleotides, the CDR3 is TGTGCCACTGCGGGAGAGACCCAGTACTTC.

This rearrangement joins TRBV30 to TRBJ2-5; a possible D gene is TRBD2 (6 bases). Germline V lookup: CDR1 GTSNPN, CDR2 SVGIG (reference sequence). Between the trimmed V and J ends, which lost 4 bases and 2 bases, there was a span of 14 bases. This CDR3 comprises 14 residues. The CDR3, as DNA: TGTGCCTGGAATTGGGGGGACCTACAAGAGACCCAGTACTTC. This translates into CAWNWGDLQETQYF. Supplemented by reference TRBV30 and TRBJ2-5, the full variable domain reads SQTIHQWPATLVQPVGSPLSLECTVEGTSNPNLYWYRQAAGRGLQLLFYSVGIGQISSEVPQNLSASRPQDRQFILSSKKLLLSDSGFYLCAWNWGDLQETQYFGPGTRLLVL.

This clone was picked up a small number of times. CDR3 DNA sequence: TGTGCCACTTTACGGGACGGGAGGAATGAAAAACTGTTTTTT. Its protein is CATLRDGRNEKLFF. The chain recombines TRBV19 with TRBJ1-4, with a tentative D call TRBD1 (5 bases). The CDR3 has 14 residues. The V end lost 10 bases, the J end lost 5 bases, and 17 bases lay between the germline ends. Germline CDR1 reads LNHDA; CDR2 reads SQIVND (reference sequence).

The chain combines TRBV18 with TRBJ2-7, with D perhaps given as TRBD1 or TRBD2 (6 bases each). This CDR3 has 15 amino acids. In germline, CDR1 is KGHSH, CDR2 LQKENI. Trimming removed 4 bases at V and 0 bases at J, with 13 bases between. The CDR3 coding sequence is TGTGCCAGCTCACGGTGGGGGGCGAGCTCCTACGAGCAGTACTTC. This codes for CASSRWGASSYEQYF.

This chain links TRBV28 with TRBJ2-6; D is possibly TRBD1 (6 bases). V lost 5 bases, J lost 0 bases, and 14 bases lay in between. Germline values: CDR1 MDHEN, CDR2 SYDVKM. This CDR3 contains 17 residues. CDR3 DNA: TGTGCCAGCAGTCCCACGACAGGCGTCTCTGGGGCCAACGTCCTGACTTTC. This codes for CASSPTTGVSGANVLTF.

Remarks on this clone: Other nucleotide sequences in the sample specify the same CDR3. This chain joins TRBV28 and TRBJ2-1; no clear D gene. Germline V gives CDR1 MDHEN, CDR2 SYDVKM. V was shortened by 3 bases and J by 4 bases, with 4 bases between the two germline ends. CDR3 length: 12 amino acids. The DNA for the CDR3 is TGTGCCAGCAGTTTGTCTTACAATGAGCAGTTCTTC. As protein: CASSLSYNEQFF.

As regards this clone: Other nucleotide sequences in the sample specify the same CDR3. The chain carries TRBV28 and TRBJ1-5; D perhaps matches TRBD1 (6 bases). Per the germline V gene, CDR1 is MDHEN and CDR2 is SYDVKM. The CDR3 runs 12 residues. Trimming stripped 7 bases from V and 7 bases from J, with 11 bases between. The CDR3 loop is CASTQGNQPQHF. In nucleotides, the CDR3 is TGTGCCAGCACACAGGGTAACCAGCCCCAGCATTTT.

The chain links TRBV5-1 to TRBJ2-7; a weak D match, TRBD1 (6 bases). The CDR3 has 16 amino acids. Germline V lookup: CDR1 SGHRS, CDR2 YFSETQ. V was pared by 5 bases and J by 4 bases, with 22 bases between. CDR3 DNA sequence: TGCGCCAGCAGATTCAGGGGAATGGACCTCGGGTACGAGCAGTACTTC. Residues: CASRFRGMDLGYEQYF.

V gene TRBV28 combines with J gene TRBJ2-3; 11 bases fit TRBD2. This CDR3 comprises 15 residues. V dropped 5 bases and J dropped 2; count of bases not matched to a gene: 3. Germline CDR1 reads MDHEN; CDR2 reads SYDVKM. CDR3 sequence: CASSRTSGLTDTQYF. CDR3 in DNA: TGTGCCAGCAGTAGGACTAGCGGGCTCACAGATACGCAGTATTTT.

CDR3 residues: CAWSPAGQLTDTQYF. The CDR3, as DNA: TGTGCCTGGAGTCCCGCAGGGCAACTCACAGATACGCAGTATTTT. The rearrangement joins TRBV30 to TRBJ2-3, with a tentative D call TRBD1 (5 bases). V was clipped by 2 bases and J by 2 bases, with 14 bases between them. From germline, CDR1 is GTSNPN and CDR2 SVGIG (reference sequence). The CDR3 is 15 residues long.